The text below deals with one TCR beta chain. Its antigen is still unknown. This sample is part of a study of cytomegalovirus exposure and HLA in healthy donors. Trimming removed 6 bases from V and 7 bases from J; junction bases left unmatched: 6. CDR3 length: 13 residues. CDR1 and CDR2 from the germline V gene are LNHDA and SQIVND (reference sequence). PCR involved 60 Vbeta and 13 Jbeta primers. Repertoires were generated with immunoSEQ multiplex PCR, while TCRdb's copy carries only in-frame clones and drops some. The sample contains about 150,000 clones, approximately 79% of which appear only once. Findings and limits, study-wide: Productive status was seen about 90% or about 30% of the time for most TCR beta V segments in an earlier analysis.

Input material: PBMCs. The source is a woman in her forties or fifties in good health and CMV-seropositive. The rearrangement joins TRBV19 to TRBJ1-5, with 7 nucleotides matching TRBD1. The DNA of the CDR3 is TGTGCCAGTAGGACAACAGGGGTCCAGCCCCAGCATTTT. Amino acid sequence: CASRTTGVQPQHF.